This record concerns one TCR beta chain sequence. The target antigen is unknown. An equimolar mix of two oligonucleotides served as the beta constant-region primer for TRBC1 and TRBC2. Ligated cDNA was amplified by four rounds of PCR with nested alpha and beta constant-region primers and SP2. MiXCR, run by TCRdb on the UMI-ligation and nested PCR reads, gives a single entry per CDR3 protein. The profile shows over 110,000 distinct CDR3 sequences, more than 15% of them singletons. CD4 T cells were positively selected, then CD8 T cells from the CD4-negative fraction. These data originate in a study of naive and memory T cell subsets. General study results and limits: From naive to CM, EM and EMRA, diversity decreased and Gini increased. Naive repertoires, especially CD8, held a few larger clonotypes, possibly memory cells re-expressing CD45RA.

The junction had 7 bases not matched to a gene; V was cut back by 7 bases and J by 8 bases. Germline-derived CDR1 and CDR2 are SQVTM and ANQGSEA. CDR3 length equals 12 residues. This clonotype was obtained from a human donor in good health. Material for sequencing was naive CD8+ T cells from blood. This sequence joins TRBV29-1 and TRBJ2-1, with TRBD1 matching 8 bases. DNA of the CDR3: TGCAGCGCGGACAGGGAATTCGATGAGCAGTTCTTC. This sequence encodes CSADREFDEQFF.